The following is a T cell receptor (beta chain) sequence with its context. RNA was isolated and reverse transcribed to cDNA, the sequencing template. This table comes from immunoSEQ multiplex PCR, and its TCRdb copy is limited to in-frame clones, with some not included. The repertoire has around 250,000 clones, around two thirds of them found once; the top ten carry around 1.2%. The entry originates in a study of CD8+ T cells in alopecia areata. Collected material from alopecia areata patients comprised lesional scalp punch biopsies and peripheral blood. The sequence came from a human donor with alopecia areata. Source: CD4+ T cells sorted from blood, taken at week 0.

The CDR3 sequence is CASSKGQETQYF. CDR3 sequence (DNA): TGTGCCAGCAGCAAAGGGCAAGAGACCCAGTACTTC. The chain carries TRBV5-4 and TRBJ2-5, with D hard to call. Germline V gives CDR1 SGHNT, CDR2 YYREEE (reference sequence). CDR3 size: 12 residues. Trimming stripped 4 bases from V and 2 bases from J, with 6 bases between.